The 26 T cell receptor beta chains below all came from one sample that was sequenced in a study of blood T cell repertoires in COVID-19. Method: immunoSEQ multiplex PCR; TCRdb's copy keeps in-frame clones and lacks some. The sample has approximately 240,000 clones; approximately 83% are singletons. The specimen sequenced was peripheral blood. These TCRs come from a woman aged 25-40 years who had recovered from COVID-19.

The chain couples TRBV5-1 to TRBJ2-2; 8 nucleotides match TRBD2. The CDR3 contains 15 residues. V trimming: 1 base; J trimming: 3 bases; junction bases outside the gene matches: 2. Looked up from germline, CDR1 is SGHRS and CDR2 is YFSETQ. In DNA form, the CDR3 reads TGCGCCAGCAGCTTGACTAGCGGTCACACCGGGGAGCTGTTTTTT. It specifies CASSLTSGHTGELFF.

V is TRBV9 and J is TRBJ2-7, with D possibly being TRBD2 (6 bases). Germline CDR1 and CDR2: SGDLS and YYNGEE. V was trimmed by 4 bases and J by 5 bases, leaving 19 bases between them. The CDR3 has 15 residues. The CDR3 here is CASSPPLRESDEQYF. Written as DNA, the CDR3 is TGTGCCAGCAGCCCCCCTCTGCGGGAATCCGACGAGCAGTACTTC.

The chain has TRBV27 and TRBJ2-7; 7 bases are a match to TRBD2. Germline V gene sequence: CDR1 MNHEY, CDR2 SMNVEV (reference sequence). The CDR3 has 12 residues. With 4 bases clipped from V and 5 bases from J, the junction kept 2 bases outside the gene matches. CDR3 sequence: CASSWSGNEQYF. The CDR3 DNA is TGTGCCAGCAGTTGGAGCGGGAACGAGCAGTACTTC.

This chain connects TRBV5-5 to TRBJ1-5, with D perhaps matching TRBD1 (5 bases). Trimming removed 3 bases from V and 5 bases from J, with 12 bases in between. Germline lookup yields CDR1 SGHKS and CDR2 YYEKEE (reference sequence). CDR3 length equals 14 residues. Written as DNA, the CDR3 is TGTGCCAGCAGCTCGGGGGTTACCTATCAGCCCCAGCATTTT. Residues: CASSSGVTYQPQHF.

The rearrangement links TRBV28 to TRBJ1-1; unclear D gene. V dropped 6 bases and J dropped 4 bases, with 12 bases sitting between them. The germline CDR1 and CDR2 sequences are MDHEN and SYDVKM. This CDR3 has 13 amino acids. The CDR3 DNA reads TGTGCCAGCAGCCCATGGACTCCCACTGAAGCTTTCTTT. This sequence encodes CASSPWTPTEAFF.

This clone came up once. The rearrangement links TRBV28 to TRBJ2-3, with 10 bases that match TRBD2. The CDR3 extends over 18 amino acids. V was clipped by 5 bases and J by 6 bases; unmatched bases: 17. Germline V gene lookup returns CDR1 MDHEN and CDR2 SYDVKM. The CDR3 reads CASSPQGLASTHGDTQYF. CDR3 nucleotide sequence: TGTGCCAGCAGTCCCCAGGGACTAGCGAGTACCCATGGGGATACGCAGTATTTT.

This clone appeared once. CDR3 sequence: CASSYAAGGVDTGELFF. The CDR3 coding sequence is TGTGCCAGCAGCTACGCCGCCGGGGGGGTGGACACCGGGGAGCTGTTTTTT. The chain joins TRBV7-6 to TRBJ2-2, with 8 bases fitting TRBD2. The CDR3 sequence is 17 residues long. The ends lost 4 bases at V and 3 bases at J; junction bases unmatched: 10. CDR1 is SGHVS, CDR2 FNYEAQ, per germline.

The chain employs TRBV28 and TRBJ2-7, with D possibly TRBD2 on 6 matching bases. The CDR3 has 15 residues. From germline, CDR1 is MDHEN and CDR2 SYDVKM. Trimming took 7 bases from V and 3 from J, leaving 19 bases between them. The CDR3 region is CASTDGGPRGYEQYF. CDR3 bases: TGTGCCAGCACCGATGGGGGACCGCGGGGCTACGAGCAGTACTTC.

The chain links TRBV2 to TRBJ1-3; D perhaps matches TRBD1 (6 bases). This CDR3 is 14 amino acids long. The V and J ends lost 5 bases and 7 bases respectively, with 15 bases between them. Germline values: CDR1 SNHLY, CDR2 FYNNEI. CDR3 region: CASSPRTDRNTIYF. CDR3 sequence (DNA): TGTGCCAGCAGTCCTCGGACAGATCGGAACACCATATATTTT.

The sample holds one count of this clone. This sequence joins TRBV9 and TRBJ2-2; 12 positions agree with TRBD2. CDR1 SGDLS and CDR2 YYNGEE come from the germline V gene. This CDR3 has 18 residues. After removal of 0 bases from V and 7 bases from J, the junction contained 10 bases not matched to a gene. The CDR3 sequence is CASSVEASGRAKDGELFF. CDR3 coding DNA: TGTGCCAGCAGCGTAGAAGCTAGCGGGAGGGCCAAGGACGGGGAGCTGTTTTTT.

J is TRBJ2-7 and V is TRBV28, with TRBD2 matching over 7 bases. Per germline, CDR1 MDHEN and CDR2 SYDVKM. Losses at the gene ends were 6 bases for V and 4 bases for J; bases not matched to a gene: 15. The CDR3 runs to 16 residues. This chain's CDR3 is CASSSPVWRETYEQYF. As DNA, the CDR3 is TGTGCCAGCAGCTCGCCAGTGTGGCGGGAGACGTACGAGCAGTACTTC. Together with reference TRBV28 and TRBJ2-7, the CDR3 gives the full variable domain: DVKVTQSSRYLVKRTGEKVFLECVQDMDHENMFWYRQDPGLGLRLIYFSYDVKMKEKGDIPEGYSVSREKKERFSLILESASTNQTSMYLCASSSPVWRETYEQYFGPGTRLTVT.

V usage is TRBV10-3 and J usage is TRBJ1-2; 7 bases fit TRBD1. Germline V lookup: CDR1 ENHRY, CDR2 SYGVKD. Trimming took 6 bases from V and 0 from J; bases not matched to a gene: 10. The CDR3 has 16 residues. CDR3: CAIRGGPLEANYGYTF. The DNA of the CDR3 is TGTGCCATCAGAGGGGGCCCGCTCGAGGCTAACTATGGCTACACCTTC.

V usage is TRBV14 and J usage is TRBJ1-1; a weak D match, TRBD1 (6 bases). In germline, CDR1 is SGHDN, CDR2 FVKESK. This CDR3 comprises 15 residues. V lost 4 bases, J lost 0 bases, and 12 bases lay in between. The CDR3 DNA is TGTGCCAGCAGCCGGTTTGGGGGCTTGAACACTGAAGCTTTCTTT. It encodes CASSRFGGLNTEAFF. Using reference TRBV14 and TRBJ1-1 for the parts outside the CDR3, the full variable domain is EAGVTQFPSHSVIEKGQTVTLRCDPISGHDNLYWYRRVMGKEIKFLLHFVKESKQDESGMPNNRFLAERTGGTYSTLKVQPAELEDSGVYFCASSRFGGLNTEAFFGQGTRLTVV.

The chain joins TRBV7-9 to TRBJ2-2, with D possibly being TRBD1 (5 bases). Trimming cost V 0 bases and J 5 bases, with 16 bases left between them. This CDR3 contains 17 residues. Germline CDR1 is SEHNR and CDR2 is FQNEAQ (reference sequence). This CDR3 is CASSLAQAGLPTGELFF. In DNA, the CDR3 is TGTGCCAGCAGCTTAGCCCAAGCAGGGCTCCCGACCGGGGAGCTGTTTTTT.

The genes are TRBV6-5 and TRBJ1-5, with TRBD1 matching over 9 bases. V trimming: 11 bases; J trimming: 4 bases; junction bases outside the gene matches: 9. Per the germline V gene, CDR1 is MNHEY and CDR2 is SVGAGI. CDR3 length: 14 amino acids. The CDR3 nucleotides are TGTGCCGGCTGGGACAGGGTACGGAATCAGCCCCAGCATTTT. Its protein product is CAGWDRVRNQPQHF.

Written as DNA, the CDR3 is TGTGCCAGCAGGGGACAGGGCCATACGCAGTATTTT. It codes for CASRGQGHTQYF. The chain has TRBV2 and TRBJ2-3, with 9 bases fitting TRBD1. Per germline, CDR1 SNHLY and CDR2 FYNNEI. V was clipped by 6 bases and J by 7 bases; unmatched bases: 2. The CDR3 has 12 amino acids. The entire variable domain, with the rest obtained from reference TRBV2 and TRBJ2-3, is as follows: EPEVTQTPSHQVTQMGQEVILRCVPISNHLYFYWYRQILGQKVEFLVSFYNNEISEKSEIFDDQFSVERPDGSNFTLKIRSTKLEDSAMYFCASRGQGHTQYFGPGTRLTVL.

This clone has just one count. The chain combines TRBV10-2 with TRBJ2-1; 9 bases align to TRBD1. Germline CDR1 WSHSY, CDR2 SAAADI. The CDR3 contains 16 residues. V shed 3 bases and J 4 bases; nucleotides not matched to a gene: 7. The CDR3 DNA reads TGCGCCAGCAGTGATCCATCGGGACAGGGTTACAATGAGCAGTTCTTC. It yields the protein CASSDPSGQGYNEQFF.

The chain couples TRBV5-5 to TRBJ1-5, with TRBD1 identical over 9 bases. The CDR3 covers 15 residues. V gave up 4 bases and J gave up 3 bases; unmatched junction bases: 5. Germline-derived CDR1 and CDR2 are SGHKS and YYEKEE (reference sequence). CDR3 in DNA: TGTGCCAGCAGCCAGGGACAGGGAAACAATCAGCCCCAGCATTTT. Encoded protein: CASSQGQGNNQPQHF.

This clone occurred a few times. The chain carries TRBV9 and TRBJ2-3; 9 nucleotides agree with TRBD1. CDR1 is SGDLS and CDR2 is YYNGEE in the germline V gene. The CDR3 extends over 16 amino acids. J gave up 8 bases and V 3 bases, and 13 bases lay outside the gene matches. The CDR3 reads CASSARSPTGGGTQYF. The CDR3 bases are TGTGCCAGCAGCGCGCGTTCCCCCACAGGGGGCGGTACGCAGTATTTT.

The chain joins TRBV5-1 to TRBJ2-1; 7 bases match TRBD2. The CDR3 consists of 15 residues. V was pared by 3 bases and J by 3 bases, with 6 bases of the junction left unmatched. Germline values: CDR1 SGHRS, CDR2 YFSETQ. The CDR3 reads CASSYTSADYNEQFF. In DNA form, the CDR3 reads TGCGCCAGCAGCTATACTAGCGCGGACTACAATGAGCAGTTCTTC.

This clone was seen a few times. DNA of the CDR3: TGTGCCAGCAGTGAAGGGGGGGCTGGAAACACCATATATTTT. The encoded protein is CASSEGGAGNTIYF. The V call is TRBV6-1, the J call TRBJ1-3; D is possibly TRBD1 (5 bases). V lost 1 base to trimming and J lost 2 bases, with 6 bases between them. The CDR3 contains 14 residues. CDR1 and CDR2 (germline): MNHNS, SASEGT.

The chain carries TRBV28 and TRBJ2-1; TRBD2 might be the D (7 bases). The CDR3 spans 14 residues. V dropped 8 bases and J dropped 0 bases, with 11 bases sitting between them. Looked up from germline, CDR1 is MDHEN and CDR2 is SYDVKM. The CDR3 nucleotides are TGTGCCAGCCGGAGGGGGGGCTCCTACAATGAGCAGTTCTTC. It specifies CASRRGGSYNEQFF.

This CDR3 is CASNRQESTDTQYF. DNA for the CDR3: TGTGCCAGCAACAGACAGGAAAGCACAGATACGCAGTATTTT. This chain joins TRBV13 and TRBJ2-3; D might be TRBD1 (6 bases). Looked up from germline, CDR1 is PRHDT and CDR2 is FYEKMQ (reference sequence). V lost 7 bases and J 0 bases, leaving 11 bases between the germline ends. The CDR3 is 14 residues long.

The CDR3 sequence: CASSQEHQDSSSIRSSYEQYF. Here the CDR3 DNA reads TGCGCCAGCAGCCAAGAACATCAGGACAGTTCGTCGATACGCTCGTCCTACGAGCAGTACTTC. The chain couples TRBV4-1 to TRBJ2-7; tentative D call: TRBD1 (6 bases). This CDR3 is built from 21 residues. Germline CDR1 reads MGHRA; CDR2 reads YSYEKL. Trimming left V 0 bases short and J 1 base short, with 28 bases between.

The chain is built from TRBV30 and TRBJ1-1; 9 bases are shared with TRBD1. Losses at the gene ends were 4 bases for V and 6 bases for J; bases not matched to a gene: 6. The CDR3 is made up of 13 amino acids. Germline lookup yields CDR1 GTSNPN and CDR2 SVGIG (reference sequence). The CDR3 spells CAWTWTGVPEAFF. The DNA of the CDR3 is TGTGCCTGGACCTGGACAGGGGTGCCTGAAGCTTTCTTT.

This chain connects TRBV19 to TRBJ1-2; TRBD1 agrees at 7 bases. This CDR3 has 16 residues. V was pared by 6 bases and J by 0 bases, with 10 bases of the junction left unmatched. The germline CDR1 and CDR2 sequences are LNHDA and SQIVND (reference sequence). The CDR3 bases are TGTGCCAGTAGATGGGACAGCGACCCTTCTAACTATGGCTACACCTTC. Protein product: CASRWDSDPSNYGYTF.